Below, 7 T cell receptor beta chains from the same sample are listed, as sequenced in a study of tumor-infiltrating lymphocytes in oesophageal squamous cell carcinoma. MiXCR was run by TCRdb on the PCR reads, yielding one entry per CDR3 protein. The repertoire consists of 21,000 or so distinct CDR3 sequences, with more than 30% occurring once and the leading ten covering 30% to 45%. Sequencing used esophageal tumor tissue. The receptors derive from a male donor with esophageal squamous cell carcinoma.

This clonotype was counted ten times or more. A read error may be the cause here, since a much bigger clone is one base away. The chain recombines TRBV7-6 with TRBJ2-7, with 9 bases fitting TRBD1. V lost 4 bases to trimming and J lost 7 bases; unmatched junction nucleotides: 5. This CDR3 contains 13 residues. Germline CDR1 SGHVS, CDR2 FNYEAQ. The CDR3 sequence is CASSWDRESEQYF. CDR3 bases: TGTGCCAGCAGCTGGGACAGGGAAAGTGAGCAGTACTTC. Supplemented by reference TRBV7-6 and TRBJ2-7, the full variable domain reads GAGVSQSPRYKVTKRGQDVALRCDPISGHVSLYWYRQALGQGPEFLTYFNYEAQQDKSGLPNDRFSAERPEGSISTLTIQRTEQRDSAMYRCASSWDRESEQYFGPGTRLTVT.

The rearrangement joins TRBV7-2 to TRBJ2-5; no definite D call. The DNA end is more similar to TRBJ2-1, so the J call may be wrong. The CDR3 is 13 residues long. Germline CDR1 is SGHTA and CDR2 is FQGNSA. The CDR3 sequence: CASSFKLHNEQFF. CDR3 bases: TGTGCCAGCAGCTTTAAGCTACACAATGAGCAGTTCTTC.

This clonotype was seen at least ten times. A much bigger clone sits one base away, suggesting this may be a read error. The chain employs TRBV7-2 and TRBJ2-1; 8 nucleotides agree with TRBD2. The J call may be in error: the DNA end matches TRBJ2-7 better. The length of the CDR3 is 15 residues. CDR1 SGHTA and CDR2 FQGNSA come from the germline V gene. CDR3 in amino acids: CASSSTSASYNEQYF. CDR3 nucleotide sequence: TGTGCCAGCAGCTCGACTAGCGCCTCCTACAATGAGCAGTACTTC.

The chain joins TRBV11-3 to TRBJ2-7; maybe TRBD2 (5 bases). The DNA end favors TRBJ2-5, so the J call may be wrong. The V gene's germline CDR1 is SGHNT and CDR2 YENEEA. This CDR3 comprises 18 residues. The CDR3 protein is CASSLGIGDEGPQETQYF. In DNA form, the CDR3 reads TGTGCCAGCAGCTTAGGAATCGGCGACGAGGGCCCCCAAGAGACCCAGTACTTC.

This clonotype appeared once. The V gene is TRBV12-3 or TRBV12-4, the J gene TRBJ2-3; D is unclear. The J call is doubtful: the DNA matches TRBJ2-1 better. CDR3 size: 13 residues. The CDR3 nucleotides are TGTGCCAGCACCTGGCGTGCTGGTAATGAGCAGTTCTTC. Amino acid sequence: CASTWRAGNEQFF.

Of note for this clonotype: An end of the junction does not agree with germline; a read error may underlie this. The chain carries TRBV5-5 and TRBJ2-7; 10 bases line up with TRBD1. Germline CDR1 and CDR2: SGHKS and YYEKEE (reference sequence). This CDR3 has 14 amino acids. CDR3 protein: CASSVGQGETSSTF. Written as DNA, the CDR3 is TGTGCCAGCAGCGTTGGACAGGGGGAAACGAGCAGTACTTTC.

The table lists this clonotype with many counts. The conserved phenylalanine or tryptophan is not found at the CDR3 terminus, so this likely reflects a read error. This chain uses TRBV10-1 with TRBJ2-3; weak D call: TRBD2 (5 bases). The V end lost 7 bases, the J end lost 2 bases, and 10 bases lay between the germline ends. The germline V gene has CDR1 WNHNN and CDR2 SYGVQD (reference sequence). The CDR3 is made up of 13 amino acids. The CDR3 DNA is TGCGCCAGCAAAAGCGGATTCACAGATACGCAGTATTCT. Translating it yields CASKSGFTDTQYS.